The 22 T cell receptor beta chains below come from one sample, sequenced in a study of identical twins (TCRdb year 2016). The method behind the library was 5' RACE. This sample was sequenced with an Illumina HiSeq 2000. Using fastp trimming at Q25 and MiXCR clonotype assembly, TCRdb reanalyzed the public sequencing data and kept in-frame beta chains. A single entry per CDR3 protein holds the most common genes and DNA from its merged rows. In all, the sample holds about 150,000 distinct CDR3 sequences, and under 4.5% of those were seen once. The top ten clonotypes cover more than 7% of the sample. The sequencing input was memory T cells sorted from blood. Read against the paper, the sample's cell subset or site label means: CD45RO+ enriched T cells. The receptors come from a man aged 18 to 35 in good health.

This clonotype was seen ten or more times. The chain carries TRBV19 and TRBJ1-1, with no clear D. V was clipped by 9 bases and J by 1 base, with 18 bases between them. Germline CDR1 and CDR2: LNHDA and SQIVND (reference sequence). This CDR3 spans 15 amino acids. CDR3 in amino acids: CASIREDLPNTEAFF. In DNA form, the CDR3 reads TGTGCCAGCATTAGGGAAGATTTACCGAACACTGAAGCTTTCTTT.

There are many counts of this clonotype. V is TRBV28 and J is TRBJ1-2; no clear D gene. Germline V gene data show CDR1 as MDHEN and CDR2 as SYDVKM. The CDR3 sequence is 12 residues long. Trimming took 4 bases from V and 9 from J, leaving 12 bases between them. In DNA form, the CDR3 reads TGTGCCAGCAGTTCCTCCAGCAAGCGCTACACCTTC. Its translation is CASSSSSKRYTF.

This chain connects TRBV19 to TRBJ2-7; D is unresolved. Trimming removed 1 base at V and 5 bases at J, with 12 bases between. CDR3 length equals 14 residues. CDR1 and CDR2 (germline): LNHDA, SQIVND (reference sequence). In DNA form, the CDR3 reads TGTGCCAGTAGTATAGGACCGACTCGGGACGAGCAGTACTTC. It codes for CASSIGPTRDEQYF.

This clonotype was seen a handful of times. The chain carries TRBV7-8 and TRBJ2-5; maybe TRBD1 (5 bases). The CDR3 extends over 14 amino acids. The germline gives CDR1 SGHVS, CDR2 FQNEAQ. Trimming removed 1 base at V and 1 base at J, with 7 bases between. CDR3 sequence (DNA): TGTGCCAGCAGCTTAGTGGGGCCCCAAGAGACCCAGTACTTC. It specifies CASSLVGPQETQYF.

This clonotype was seen at least ten times. The chain combines TRBV12-3 or TRBV12-4 with TRBJ2-2; 8 bases are shared with TRBD1. This CDR3 contains 14 residues. J lost 4 bases, V lost 6 bases, and 4 bases had no gene match. In DNA, the CDR3 is TGTGCCAGCAGCCTGGACAGGGCCACCGGGGAGCTGTTTTTT. Residues: CASSLDRATGELFF.

This clonotype was picked up many times. J is TRBJ2-6 and V is TRBV4-2; D gene unclear. Per germline, CDR1 LGHNA and CDR2 YNFKEQ. V gave up 1 base and J gave up 1 base, with 5 bases separating them. The CDR3 consists of 15 residues. CDR3 region: CASSQGRSGANVLTF. DNA of the CDR3: TGTGCCAGCAGCCAAGGGCGGTCTGGGGCCAACGTCCTGACTTTC.

Only a few counts were recorded for this clonotype. This chain uses TRBV6-1 with TRBJ2-1, with 7 bases aligning to TRBD1. Germline CDR1 is MNHNS and CDR2 is SASEGT. The CDR3 runs to 13 residues. The V and J ends lost 6 bases and 6 bases, in that order; junction bases with no gene match: 5. The DNA for the CDR3 is TGTGCCAGCAGGACCTCAGGGGGCAATGAGCAGTTCTTC. It codes for CASRTSGGNEQFF.

This clonotype occurred many times. Here the CDR3 reads CSASGRAANNEQFF. As DNA, the CDR3 is TGCAGTGCTAGCGGGAGGGCCGCGAACAATGAGCAGTTCTTC. The rearrangement uses TRBV20-1 and TRBJ2-1; TRBD2 matches at 8 bases. In germline, CDR1 is DFQATT, CDR2 SNEGSKA (reference sequence). V trimming: 3 bases; J trimming: 5 bases; junction bases outside the gene matches: 6. This CDR3 is built from 14 residues.

This clonotype was seen many times. In DNA form, the CDR3 reads TGTGCCAGCAGTGAAGGGCTAGGGTCCTACAATGAGCAGTTCTTC. Translated, it gives CASSEGLGSYNEQFF. This sequence joins TRBV2 and TRBJ2-1; D gene uncertain. V dropped 1 base and J dropped 1 base, with 8 bases sitting between them. Germline CDR1 SNHLY, CDR2 FYNNEI. CDR3 length: 15 residues.

The sample holds many counts of this clonotype. The rearrangement uses TRBV6-5 and TRBJ2-7, with 10 bases aligning to TRBD1. The CDR3 contains 16 residues. CDR1 and CDR2 (germline): MNHEY, SVGAGI. V dropped 4 bases and J dropped 2; count of bases not matched to a gene: 8. The chain's CDR3 is CASSFRGTGETYEQYF. The CDR3 nucleotides are TGTGCCAGCAGTTTTCGGGGGACAGGGGAGACCTACGAGCAGTACTTC.

Many counts were recorded for this clonotype. V gene TRBV6-1 combines with J gene TRBJ1-2; weak D call: TRBD1 (6 bases). Germline V gene data show CDR1 as MNHNS and CDR2 as SASEGT. This CDR3 region has 13 residues. Trimming pared 7 bases from V and 2 bases from J, leaving 11 bases between. The CDR3 loop reads CASKGQLNYGYTF. The CDR3 bases are TGTGCCAGCAAAGGACAGCTCAACTATGGCTACACCTTC.

This clonotype was recorded at least ten times. This chain uses TRBV10-3 with TRBJ2-5; TRBD2 is a possible D gene (5 bases). The CDR3 runs 13 residues. CDR1 is ENHRY and CDR2 is SYGVKD in the germline V gene. The V end lost 10 bases, the J end lost 4 bases, and 16 bases lay between the germline ends. CDR3 amino acids: CATAIGGRETQYF. The CDR3 nucleotides are TGTGCCACGGCCATCGGCGGGCGAGAGACCCAGTACTTC.

This clonotype was seen many times. The chain combines TRBV15 with TRBJ2-7; D gene uncertain. V shed 6 bases and J shed 2 bases, with 11 bases lying between them. Germline assignment: CDR1 LNHNV and CDR2 YYDKDF (reference sequence). The length of the CDR3 is 13 residues. For the CDR3, the DNA is TGTGCCACCAGGACAAGCATGACCTACGAGCAGTACTTC. It codes for CATRTSMTYEQYF. The full variable domain, in which reference TRBV15 and TRBJ2-7 provide the parts outside the CDR3, is DAMVIQNPRYQVTQFGKPVTLSCSQTLNHNVMYWYQQKSSQAPKLLFHYYDKDFNNEADTPDNFQSRRPNTSFCFLDIRSPGLGDTAMYLCATRTSMTYEQYFGPGTRLTVT.

This clonotype was observed many times. The V call is TRBV10-3, the J call TRBJ2-3; unclear D gene. V lost 3 bases to trimming and J lost 2 bases, with 3 bases between them. This CDR3 region has 12 residues. The germline CDR1 and CDR2 sequences are ENHRY and SYGVKD. The CDR3 spells CAISDLTDTQYF. The CDR3 DNA reads TGTGCCATCAGTGATCTCACAGATACGCAGTATTTT.

This clonotype has at least ten counts. The chain carries TRBV19 and TRBJ1-1, with 9 bases fitting TRBD1. Unmatched junction bases numbered 9, after V lost 10 bases and J lost 0 bases. This CDR3 has 15 residues. Per the germline V gene, CDR1 is LNHDA and CDR2 is SQIVND (reference sequence). CDR3 amino acids: CATTRQGDMNTEAFF. CDR3 DNA sequence: TGTGCCACCACCCGACAGGGGGACATGAACACTGAAGCTTTCTTT.

This clonotype was counted many times. This sequence joins TRBV20-1 and TRBJ2-3, with D tentatively TRBD2 (5 bases). V shed 1 base and J shed 4 bases, with 18 bases lying between them. This CDR3 is built from 16 residues. Looked up from germline, CDR1 is DFQATT and CDR2 is SNEGSKA (reference sequence). The CDR3 DNA is TGCAGTGCTAGAGGGGTCTCCGGGATAGGCTCAGATACGCAGTATTTT. Translated, it gives CSARGVSGIGSDTQYF.

In this sample, this clonotype turned up many times. V gene TRBV7-8 combines with J gene TRBJ2-5; 8 bases fit TRBD2. The CDR3 covers 15 residues. After removal of 4 bases from V and 2 bases from J, the junction contained 6 bases not matched to a gene. Germline CDR1 and CDR2: SGHVS and FQNEAQ. The CDR3 DNA is TGTGCCAGCAGCTCGTACGGGGGGGAACAAGAGACCCAGTACTTC. This gives the protein CASSSYGGEQETQYF.

This clonotype was detected many times. This chain connects TRBV30 to TRBJ2-1; D could derive from TRBD1 or TRBD2 (5 bases each). Germline CDR1 and CDR2: GTSNPN and SVGIG (reference sequence). The V and J ends lost 7 bases and 11 bases respectively, with 15 bases between them. This CDR3 is built from 11 residues. CDR3 bases: TGTGCCTCCGAGGCCGGGACCAAGCAGTTCTTC. Its translation: CASEAGTKQFF.

This clonotype was seen many times. The V and J genes are TRBV9 and TRBJ2-7; 10 nucleotides align to TRBD1. CDR3 length equals 14 residues. Germline CDR1 reads SGDLS; CDR2 reads YYNGEE. V shed 3 bases, J shed 7 bases, and the junction held 7 bases outside the gene matches. The DNA of the CDR3 is TGTGCCAGCAGCGCGGACAGGGGGAGCGAAGAGCAGTACTTC. It codes for CASSADRGSEEQYF.

This clonotype was recorded at least ten times. The V gene is TRBV6-2 or TRBV6-3, the J gene TRBJ2-2, with 7 bases fitting TRBD2. Germline assignment: CDR1 MNHEY and CDR2 SVGEGT. The ends lost 5 bases at V and 5 bases at J; junction bases unmatched: 14. The CDR3 length is 17 residues. The CDR3 reads CASSQPLTSTRTGELFF. The CDR3 DNA is TGTGCCAGCAGTCAGCCCCTGACTAGCACTAGGACCGGGGAGCTGTTTTTT.

Ten or more counts support this clonotype. This chain links TRBV6-1 with TRBJ2-3; TRBD2 might be the D (6 bases). Germline V CDR1 and CDR2: MNHNS, SASEGT. The CDR3 spans 16 residues. Trimming removed 5 bases from V and 6 bases from J, with 21 bases in between. CDR3 in DNA: TGTGCCAGCAGTCGCCCACGTGTAGCGGAGGCTGATACGCAGTATTTT. This encodes CASSRPRVAEADTQYF.

This clonotype was observed at least ten times. The DNA of the CDR3 is TGTGCCAGCAGTCGAACGGGACTAGCGGGAATGAATGAGCAGTTCTTC. Residues: CASSRTGLAGMNEQFF. V gene TRBV2 combines with J gene TRBJ2-1, with TRBD2 matching over 13 bases. V dropped 5 bases and J dropped 7; count of bases not matched to a gene: 8. The CDR3 covers 16 residues. From germline, CDR1 is SNHLY and CDR2 FYNNEI.